This T cell receptor beta chain was recovered during a study of regulatory T cells in long-lasting Graves disease. This clonotype showed up many times. According to the study, TCR beta libraries were built with iRepertoire HTBI primers and CDR3-region Arm-PCR. TCRdb re-called the multiplex PCR reads with MiXCR, one entry per CDR3 protein. The sample lists under 800,000 distinct CDR3 sequences, about 15% occurring once. The time point: newly diagnosed GD, antithyroid drugs for less than 3 months. TCR sequences were obtained from RNA taken from PBMCs. Germline-derived CDR1 and CDR2 are MDHEN and SYDVKM. V shed 8 bases and J shed 3 bases, with 16 bases lying between them. This CDR3 contains 15 residues. Another study also made use of these data, one on T cells in Graves' hyperthyroidism and ophthalmopathy. According to that study: HTBI primers were the set used in a first-round RT-PCR of the TCR CDR3.

Sequences were derived from peripheral blood mononuclear cells (PBMCs), sampled at new diagnosis, from a patient treated with antithyroid drugs. The receptor comes from a woman younger than 45 with Graves disease. The chain is built from TRBV28 and TRBJ1-4, with unresolved D. The CDR3 coding sequence is TGTGCCAGCGGATTCCGCCGCGGGGCTAATGAAAAACTGTTTTTT. This codes for CASGFRRGANEKLFF.